These 21 T cell receptor beta chains came from one sample sequenced in a study of T cells in localized non-small cell lung cancer. Profiled with immunoSEQ multiplex PCR; TCRdb holds only in-frame clones, not every one. The sample includes some 56,000 clones, 80% to 90% seen only once; the top ten take approximately 5.2%. The specimen was peripheral blood, collected before any cancer treatment. These receptors were obtained from a woman aged 35-75 years with stage I lung adenocarcinoma.

The V gene is TRBV5-1, the J gene TRBJ1-4; perhaps TRBD1 as D (6 bases). The CDR3 consists of 15 residues. The germline gives CDR1 SGHRS, CDR2 YFSETQ. Trimming pared 4 bases from V and 7 bases from J, leaving 17 bases between. The DNA of the CDR3 is TGCGCCAGCAGCCCCCTCGGAGGGGGGACTGAAAAACTGTTTTTT. Translation gives CASSPLGGGTEKLFF.

This sequence joins TRBV5-1 and TRBJ1-1; a weak D match, TRBD1 (5 bases). The germline CDR1 and CDR2 sequences are SGHRS and YFSETQ. Deletions cut 4 bases from V and 0 bases from J, with 25 bases between. The CDR3 extends over 19 amino acids. The CDR3 DNA sequence: TGCGCCAGCAGCGATCGCATCCCCGGGGGGATTATTATGAACACTGAAGCTTTCTTT. It is translated as CASSDRIPGGIIMNTEAFF.

V and J are TRBV27 and TRBJ1-2; TRBD1 matches at 9 bases. Looked up from germline, CDR1 is MNHEY and CDR2 is SMNVEV (reference sequence). The V segment lost 0 bases and the J segment 5 bases; nucleotides outside the gene matches: 1. The CDR3 is made up of 14 amino acids. This chain's CDR3 is CASSLSGTGYGYTF. DNA for the CDR3: TGTGCCAGCAGTTTATCCGGGACAGGGTATGGCTACACCTTC.

The V call is TRBV25-1, the J call TRBJ1-6; TRBD1 might be the D (5 bases). Germline V gene sequence: CDR1 MGHDK, CDR2 SYGVNS. V was clipped by 5 bases and J by 6 bases, with 14 bases between them. The CDR3 loop spans 15 amino acids. This chain's CDR3 is CASSRETASNSPLHF. CDR3 DNA sequence: TGTGCCAGCAGTAGGGAGACAGCCTCTAATTCACCCCTCCACTTT.

The chain has TRBV5-5 and TRBJ1-2; TRBD1 aligns across 7 bases. Looked up from germline, CDR1 is SGHKS and CDR2 is YYEKEE (reference sequence). V lost 4 bases and J lost 3; bases outside the gene matches: 6. CDR3 length equals 14 residues. Written as DNA, the CDR3 is TGTGCCAGCAGCATGGGACAGACACACTATGGCTACACCTTC. Translated: CASSMGQTHYGYTF.

The J gene is TRBJ1-2, the V gene TRBV18; tentatively, D is TRBD1 (5 bases). CDR3 length equals 14 residues. V dropped 1 base and J dropped 3 bases, with 9 bases sitting between them. CDR1 KGHSH and CDR2 LQKENI come from the germline V gene. The CDR3 DNA is TGTGCCAGCTCACCACGGCAGGGCGACTATGGCTACACCTTC. It yields the protein CASSPRQGDYGYTF.

This chain connects TRBV18 to TRBJ2-5; D unclear. The CDR3 extends over 15 amino acids. CDR1 and CDR2 (germline): KGHSH, LQKENI. Trimming pared 0 bases from V and 0 bases from J, leaving 8 bases between. CDR3: CASSPPSTDQETQYF. The CDR3 DNA reads as TGTGCCAGCTCACCACCGTCGACCGACCAAGAGACCCAGTACTTC.

CDR3 in amino acids: CASSEAGHYTGELFF. CDR3 sequence (DNA): TGTGCCAGCAGTGAAGCAGGACACTACACCGGGGAGCTGTTTTTT. The gene calls are TRBV6-1 and TRBJ2-2; D possibly corresponds to TRBD1 (5 bases). The CDR3 sequence is 15 residues long. Germline CDR1 and CDR2: MNHNS and SASEGT. V was pared by 0 bases and J by 3 bases, with 8 bases between.

The chain employs TRBV19 and TRBJ2-1, with D possibly matching TRBD2 (6 bases). V was pared by 3 bases and J by 6 bases, with 18 bases between. Germline V CDR1 and CDR2: LNHDA, SQIVND (reference sequence). The CDR3 has 16 residues. CDR3 coding DNA: TGTGCCAGTAGTATGCGGGGTGGACGGGGTACCAATGAGCAGTTCTTC. Its translation: CASSMRGGRGTNEQFF.

The J gene is TRBJ2-4, the V gene TRBV27; D could derive from TRBD1 or TRBD2 (5 bases each). Germline-derived CDR1 and CDR2 are MNHEY and SMNVEV (reference sequence). V gave up 0 bases and J gave up 4 bases, with 13 bases separating them. The length of the CDR3 is 16 residues. In DNA form, the CDR3 reads TGTGCCAGCAGTTTATCATCCCTCTGGGGGAAAAACATTCAGTACTTC. Translated: CASSLSSLWGKNIQYF.

The chain couples TRBV10-1 to TRBJ2-2; tentative D call: TRBD1 (6 bases). V lost 5 bases and J 4 bases, leaving 14 bases between the germline ends. The CDR3 extends over 15 amino acids. Germline V gives CDR1 WNHNN, CDR2 SYGVQD (reference sequence). The CDR3 sequence is CASSNGGLVTGELFF. The CDR3 coding sequence is TGCGCCAGCAGTAATGGGGGCCTTGTCACCGGGGAGCTGTTTTTT.

This chain joins TRBV4-2 and TRBJ2-3; D unresolved. The CDR3 runs 19 residues. Germline V gene sequence: CDR1 LGHNA, CDR2 YNFKEQ. The V end lost 0 bases, the J end lost 0 bases, and 19 bases lay between the germline ends. Here the CDR3 DNA reads TGTGCCAGCAGCCAAGAGAGATTCGCCGGCCCTGCTAGCACAGATACGCAGTATTTT. It yields the protein CASSQERFAGPASTDTQYF.

The rearrangement links TRBV7-9 to TRBJ2-2, with D maybe TRBD2 (5 bases). V lost 2 bases and J lost 7, with 14 bases in between. CDR3 length: 15 amino acids. CDR1 is SEHNR, CDR2 FQNEAQ, per germline (reference sequence). The CDR3 reads CASSLRQDGVGELFF. The CDR3 coding sequence is TGTGCCAGCAGCTTAAGGCAGGACGGGGTCGGGGAGCTGTTTTTT. Filled out from reference TRBV7-9 and TRBJ2-2, the complete variable domain reads DTGVSQNPRHKITKRGQNVTFRCDPISEHNRLYWYRQTLGQGPEFLTYFQNEAQLEKSRLLSDRFSAERPKGSFSTLEIQRTEQGDSAMYLCASSLRQDGVGELFFGEGSRLTVL.

This clone was detected a few times. The chain carries TRBV14 and TRBJ2-1; TRBD2 might be the D (5 bases). The CDR3 sequence is 14 residues long. CDR1 SGHDN and CDR2 FVKESK come from the germline V gene. Trimming stripped 4 bases from V and 5 bases from J, with 12 bases between. CDR3 nucleotides: TGTGCCAGCAGCCTAAGTCCGGGGAACAATGAGCAGTTCTTC. Encoded protein: CASSLSPGNNEQFF.

V gene TRBV2 combines with J gene TRBJ1-1; D not resolved. Germline loops: CDR1 SNHLY, CDR2 FYNNEI. Between the trimmed V and J ends, which lost 2 bases and 4 bases, there was a span of 14 bases. CDR3 length equals 15 residues. The DNA for the CDR3 is TGTGCCAGCAGTGAATCGGAGCGATCTTTCACTGAAGCTTTCTTT. Translated: CASSESERSFTEAFF. Using reference TRBV2 and TRBJ1-1 for the parts outside the CDR3, the full variable domain is EPEVTQTPSHQVTQMGQEVILRCVPISNHLYFYWYRQILGQKVEFLVSFYNNEISEKSEIFDDQFSVERPDGSNFTLKIRSTKLEDSAMYFCASSESERSFTEAFFGQGTRLTVV.

The chain recombines TRBV11-2 with TRBJ1-6, with 10 bases aligning to TRBD1. Looked up from germline, CDR1 is SGHAT and CDR2 is FQNNGV. There are 15 residues in the CDR3. Unmatched junction bases numbered 2, after V lost 5 bases and J lost 4 bases. The CDR3: CASSRDRGYNSPLHF. CDR3 bases: TGTGCCAGCAGCAGGGACAGGGGTTATAATTCACCCCTCCACTTT.

This clone was seen more than once but under ten times. Other DNA sequences in the same sample also yield this CDR3. Here the CDR3 DNA reads TGTGCCAGCAGCTGGGGACAGGGAGAAGCTTTCTTT. This encodes CASSWGQGEAFF. The V call is TRBV11-2, the J call TRBJ1-1; 9 bases match TRBD1. The CDR3 length is 12 residues. The J segment lost 8 bases and the V segment lost 4 bases, leaving 2 bases of the junction unmatched. CDR1 and CDR2 from the germline V gene are SGHAT and FQNNGV.

The rearrangement links TRBV10-3 to TRBJ2-2, with D tentatively TRBD2 (6 bases). CDR3 size: 14 residues. V shed 8 bases and J shed 1 base, with 11 bases lying between them. Per the germline V gene, CDR1 is ENHRY and CDR2 is SYGVKD. DNA for the CDR3: TGTGCCATCGGTGGGACTTTGAACACCGGGGAGCTGTTTTTT. Amino acid sequence: CAIGGTLNTGELFF.

The chain couples TRBV10-1 to TRBJ1-4; D may be TRBD1 (6 bases). Germline values: CDR1 WNHNN, CDR2 SYGVQD (reference sequence). The CDR3 spans 14 residues. Trimming left V 3 bases short and J 6 bases short, with 11 bases between. CDR3 sequence: CASSDGGLDEKLFF. As DNA, the CDR3 is TGCGCCAGCAGTGATGGGGGGCTCGATGAAAAACTGTTTTTT.

V gene TRBV6-1 combines with J gene TRBJ2-2; D may match TRBD1 or TRBD2 (6 bases each). Trimming cost V 2 bases and J 0 bases, with 34 bases left between them. The germline CDR1 and CDR2 sequences are MNHNS and SASEGT. This CDR3 has 24 amino acids. In DNA form, the CDR3 reads TGTGCCAGCAGTGAAATCGATTTTTGGGGGGCCGCTAATCCCCGAACCACGAACACCGGGGAGCTGTTTTTT. Its protein is CASSEIDFWGAANPRTTNTGELFF.

The genes are TRBV5-1 and TRBJ2-3, with D possibly matching TRBD2 (5 bases). Germline assignment: CDR1 SGHRS and CDR2 YFSETQ. V was clipped by 0 bases and J by 1 base, with 9 bases between them. The CDR3 runs 15 residues. The CDR3 nucleotides read TGCGCCAGCAGCTTGGACGGGATGGGCACAGATACGCAGTATTTT. It specifies CASSLDGMGTDTQYF.